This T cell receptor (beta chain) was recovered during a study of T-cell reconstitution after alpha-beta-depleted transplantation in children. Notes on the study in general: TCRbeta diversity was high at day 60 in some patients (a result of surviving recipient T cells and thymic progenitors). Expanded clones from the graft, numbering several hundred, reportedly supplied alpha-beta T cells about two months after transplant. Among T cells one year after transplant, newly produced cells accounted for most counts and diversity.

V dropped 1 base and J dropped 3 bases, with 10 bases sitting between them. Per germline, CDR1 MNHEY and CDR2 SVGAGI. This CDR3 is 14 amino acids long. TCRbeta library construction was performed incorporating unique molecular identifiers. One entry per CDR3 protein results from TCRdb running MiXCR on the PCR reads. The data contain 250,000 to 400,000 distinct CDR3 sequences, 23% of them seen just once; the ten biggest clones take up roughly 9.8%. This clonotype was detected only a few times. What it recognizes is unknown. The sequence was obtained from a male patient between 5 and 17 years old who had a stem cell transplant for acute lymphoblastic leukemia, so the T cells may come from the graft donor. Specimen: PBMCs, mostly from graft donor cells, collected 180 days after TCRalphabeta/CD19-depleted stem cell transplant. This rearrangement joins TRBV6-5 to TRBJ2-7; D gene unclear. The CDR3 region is CASSYYSPDYEQYF. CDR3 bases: TGTGCCAGCAGTTACTACAGCCCTGACTACGAGCAGTACTTC.